Each of the 7 T cell receptor beta chains below was sequenced from the same sample in a study of shared clonotypes between healthy human individuals. Profiling relied on immunoSEQ multiplex PCR, and the TCRdb table lists in-frame clones only, not all of them. The repertoire has roughly 1,800,000 clones, roughly 95% of them found once; the top ten carry 1.2%. CD45RO-negative CD8 cells positively selected for CCR7 made up the naive population, which excluded terminally differentiated effector memory CD45RA+ cells. Sequenced: naive CD8+ T cells sorted from blood. Receptor source: a man between 18 and 29 years old in good health.

The gene calls are TRBV27 and TRBJ2-7; D possibly corresponds to TRBD1 (6 bases). Trimming took off 4 bases at V and 4 bases at J, with 11 bases between the two ends. Per the germline V gene, CDR1 is MNHEY and CDR2 is SMNVEV (reference sequence). The CDR3 runs to 13 residues. CDR3 loop: CASSSRGWYEQYF. CDR3 nucleotides: TGTGCCAGCAGTTCCAGGGGTTGGTACGAGCAGTACTTC.

The chain joins TRBV10-3 to TRBJ2-7; 10 nucleotides agree with TRBD2. J was trimmed by 4 bases and V by 5 bases; bases with no gene match: 8. CDR3 length: 15 amino acids. Looked up from germline, CDR1 is ENHRY and CDR2 is SYGVKD. The DNA for the CDR3 is TGTGCCATCAGTTTCAAGCGGGAGGGCCCATACGAGCAGTACTTC. Protein product: CAISFKREGPYEQYF.

Of note for this clone: The same CDR3 also results from other DNA sequences found in this sample. This CDR3 reads CASSLWGAGEKLFF. CDR3 DNA: TGTGCCAGCAGCTTGTGGGGGGCTGGGGAAAAACTGTTTTTT. The V and J genes are TRBV5-6 and TRBJ1-4, with a possible D match to TRBD1 (6 bases). V was pared by 1 base and J by 8 bases, with 12 bases between. The CDR3 loop spans 14 amino acids. Germline values: CDR1 SGHDT, CDR2 YYEEEE.

V is TRBV6-1 and J is TRBJ2-7; unclear D gene. The CDR3 contains 15 residues. V dropped 2 bases and J dropped 2 bases, with 13 bases sitting between them. Germline CDR1 reads MNHNS; CDR2 reads SASEGT. This CDR3 is CASSETTTTPYEQYF. CDR3 nucleotides: TGTGCCAGCAGTGAAACAACTACAACTCCCTACGAGCAGTACTTC.

The chain links TRBV30 to TRBJ1-4, with D unclear. The CDR3 is made up of 13 amino acids. Trimming removed 3 bases at V and 7 bases at J, with 12 bases between. CDR1 is GTSNPN and CDR2 is SVGIG in the germline V gene (reference sequence). The chain's CDR3 is CAWSLDSGEKLFF. The CDR3 DNA reads TGTGCCTGGAGCCTTGATTCGGGTGAAAAACTGTTTTTT.

This rearrangement joins TRBV5-6 to TRBJ1-2, with 10 bases matching TRBD1. V shed 2 bases and J 6 bases; nucleotides not matched to a gene: 10. This CDR3 is 16 amino acids long. Germline V gene lookup returns CDR1 SGHDT and CDR2 YYEEEE. The DNA of the CDR3 is TGTGCCAGCAGCTTCCCCAAGCTGACAGGGGGCGATGGCTACACCTTC. Amino acid sequence: CASSFPKLTGGDGYTF.

The J gene is TRBJ2-1, the V gene TRBV27, with a possible D match to TRBD2 (5 bases). Trimming shortened V by 5 bases and J by 0 bases, and 11 bases separated the two germline ends. Germline CDR1 reads MNHEY; CDR2 reads SMNVEV (reference sequence). The length of the CDR3 is 15 residues. CDR3 sequence (DNA): TGTGCCAGCAGTAAGACTACTTTCTCCTACAATGAGCAGTTCTTC. Encoded protein: CASSKTTFSYNEQFF.